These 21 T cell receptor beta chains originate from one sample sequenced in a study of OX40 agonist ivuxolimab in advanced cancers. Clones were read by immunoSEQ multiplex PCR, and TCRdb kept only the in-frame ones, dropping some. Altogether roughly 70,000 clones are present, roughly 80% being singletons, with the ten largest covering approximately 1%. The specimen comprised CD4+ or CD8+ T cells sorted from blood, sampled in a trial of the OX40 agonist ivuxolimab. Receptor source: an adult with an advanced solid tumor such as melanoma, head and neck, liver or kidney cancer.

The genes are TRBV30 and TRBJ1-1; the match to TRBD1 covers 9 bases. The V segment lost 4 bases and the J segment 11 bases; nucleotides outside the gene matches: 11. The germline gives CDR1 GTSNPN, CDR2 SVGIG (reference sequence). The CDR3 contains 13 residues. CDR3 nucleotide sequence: TGTGCCTGGACCCTGGGGGGACAGGGTTCTGCTTTCTTT. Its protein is CAWTLGGQGSAFF.

The CDR3 DNA reads TGTGCCAGTAACCCCGGCGGGAGCTCTGGGGCCAACGTCCTGACTTTC. Protein: CASNPGGSSGANVLTF. The chain carries TRBV19 and TRBJ2-6, with 7 bases matching TRBD2. CDR3 length equals 16 residues. Germline V gene lookup returns CDR1 LNHDA and CDR2 SQIVND (reference sequence). The V gene end was trimmed by 7 bases and the J gene end by 0 bases; junction bases not matched to a gene: 6.

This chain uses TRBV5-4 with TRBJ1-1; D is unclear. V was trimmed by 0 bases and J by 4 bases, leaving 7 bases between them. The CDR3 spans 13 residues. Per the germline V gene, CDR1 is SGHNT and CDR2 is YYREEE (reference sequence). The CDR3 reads CASSLDGSTEAFF. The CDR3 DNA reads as TGTGCCAGCAGCTTGGACGGGTCCACTGAAGCTTTCTTT.

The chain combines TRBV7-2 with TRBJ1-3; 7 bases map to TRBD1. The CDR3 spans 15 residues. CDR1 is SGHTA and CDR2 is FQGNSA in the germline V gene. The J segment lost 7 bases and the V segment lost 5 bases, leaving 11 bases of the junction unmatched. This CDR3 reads CASSETGTAGNTIYF. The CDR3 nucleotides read TGTGCCAGCAGCGAAACCGGGACAGCGGGGAACACCATATATTTT.

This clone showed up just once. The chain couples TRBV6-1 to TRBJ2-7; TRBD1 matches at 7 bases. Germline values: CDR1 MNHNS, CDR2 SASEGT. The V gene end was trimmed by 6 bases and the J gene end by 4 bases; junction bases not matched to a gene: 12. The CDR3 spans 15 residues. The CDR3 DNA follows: TGTGCCAGCAGCGAATACGGGACAGCTTTTTACGAGCAGTACTTC. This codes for CASSEYGTAFYEQYF.

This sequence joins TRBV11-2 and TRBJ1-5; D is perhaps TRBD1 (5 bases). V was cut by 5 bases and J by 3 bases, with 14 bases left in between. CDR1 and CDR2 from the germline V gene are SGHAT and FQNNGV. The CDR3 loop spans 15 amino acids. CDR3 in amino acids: CASSPTRGSNQPQHF. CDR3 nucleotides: TGTGCCAGCAGCCCCACACGGGGCTCCAATCAGCCCCAGCATTTT. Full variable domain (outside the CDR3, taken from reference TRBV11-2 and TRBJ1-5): EAGVAQSPRYKIIEKRQSVAFWCNPISGHATLYWYQQILGQGPKLLIQFQNNGVVDDSQLPKDRFSAERLKGVDSTLKIQPAKLEDSAVYLCASSPTRGSNQPQHFGDGTRLSIL.

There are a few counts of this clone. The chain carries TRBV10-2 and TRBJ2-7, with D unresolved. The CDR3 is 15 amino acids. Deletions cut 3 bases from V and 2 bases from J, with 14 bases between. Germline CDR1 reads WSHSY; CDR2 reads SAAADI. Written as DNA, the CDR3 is TGCGCCAGCAGTGATGGGGTAGCAAATACCTACGAGCAGTACTTC. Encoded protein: CASSDGVANTYEQYF.

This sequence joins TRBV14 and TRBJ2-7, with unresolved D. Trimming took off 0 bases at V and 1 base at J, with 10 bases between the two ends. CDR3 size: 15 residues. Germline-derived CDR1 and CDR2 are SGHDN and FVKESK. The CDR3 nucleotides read TGTGCCAGCAGCCAAGATACACAGATTTCCTACGAGCAGTACTTC. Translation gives CASSQDTQISYEQYF.

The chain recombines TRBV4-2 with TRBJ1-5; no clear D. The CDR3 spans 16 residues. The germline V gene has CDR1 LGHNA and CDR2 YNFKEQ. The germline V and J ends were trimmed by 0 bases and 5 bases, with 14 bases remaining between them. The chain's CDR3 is CASSQDAAAVDQPQHF. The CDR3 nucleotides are TGTGCCAGCAGCCAAGATGCGGCGGCGGTGGATCAGCCCCAGCATTTT.

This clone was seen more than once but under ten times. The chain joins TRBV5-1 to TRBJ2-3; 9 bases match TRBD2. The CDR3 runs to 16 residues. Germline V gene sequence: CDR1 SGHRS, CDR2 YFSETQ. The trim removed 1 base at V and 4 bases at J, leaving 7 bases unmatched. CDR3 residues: CASSLWRGGSPDTQYF. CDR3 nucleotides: TGCGCCAGCAGCTTGTGGCGGGGGGGCAGTCCAGATACGCAGTATTTT.

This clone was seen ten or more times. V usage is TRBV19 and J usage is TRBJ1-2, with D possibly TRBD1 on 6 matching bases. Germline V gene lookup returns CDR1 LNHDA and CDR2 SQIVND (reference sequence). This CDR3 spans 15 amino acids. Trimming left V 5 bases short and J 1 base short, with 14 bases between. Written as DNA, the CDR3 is TGTGCCAGTAGTCCCCTCCGGGACAATAACTATGGCTACACCTTC. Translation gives CASSPLRDNNYGYTF.

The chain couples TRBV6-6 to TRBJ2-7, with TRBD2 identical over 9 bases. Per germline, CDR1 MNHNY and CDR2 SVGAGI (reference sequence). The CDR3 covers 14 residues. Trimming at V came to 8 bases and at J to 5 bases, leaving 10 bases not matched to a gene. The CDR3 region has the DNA TGTGCCAGCGGAAGGACTAGCGATCACGACGAGCAGTACTTC. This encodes CASGRTSDHDEQYF.

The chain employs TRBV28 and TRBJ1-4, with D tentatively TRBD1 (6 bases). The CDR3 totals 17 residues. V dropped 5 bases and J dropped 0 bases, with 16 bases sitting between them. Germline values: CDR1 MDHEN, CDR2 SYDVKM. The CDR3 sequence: CASSTLIEGATNEKLFF. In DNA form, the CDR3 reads TGTGCCAGCAGTACACTAATCGAGGGGGCAACTAATGAAAAACTGTTTTTT.

The CDR3 DNA is TGTGCCAGCAGTGAGGACAGGACCGTCTACGAGCAGTACTTC. Protein: CASSEDRTVYEQYF. This chain connects TRBV2 to TRBJ2-7; 7 nucleotides align to TRBD1. Germline V lookup: CDR1 SNHLY, CDR2 FYNNEI. The CDR3 contains 14 residues. The ends lost 3 bases at V and 3 bases at J; junction bases unmatched: 5.

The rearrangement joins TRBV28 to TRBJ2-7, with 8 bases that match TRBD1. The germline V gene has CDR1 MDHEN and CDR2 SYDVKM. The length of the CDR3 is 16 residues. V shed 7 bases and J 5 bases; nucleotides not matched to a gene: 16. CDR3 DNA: TGTGCCAGCACCGTTCCCCCGGACAGGGTGGAAAACGAGCAGTACTTC. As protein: CASTVPPDRVENEQYF.

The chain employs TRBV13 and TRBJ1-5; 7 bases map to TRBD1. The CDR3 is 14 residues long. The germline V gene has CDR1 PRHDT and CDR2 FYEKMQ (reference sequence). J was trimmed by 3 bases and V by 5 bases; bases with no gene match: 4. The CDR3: CASSMGQNNQPQHF. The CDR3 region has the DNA TGTGCCAGCAGCATGGGACAGAACAATCAGCCCCAGCATTTT.

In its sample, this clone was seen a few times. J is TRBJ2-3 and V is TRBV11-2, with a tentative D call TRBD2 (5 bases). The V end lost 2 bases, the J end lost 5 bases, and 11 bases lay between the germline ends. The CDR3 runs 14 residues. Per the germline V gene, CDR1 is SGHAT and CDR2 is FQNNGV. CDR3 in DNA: TGTGCCAGCAGCTTAACCCCCCGGGGAGATACGCAGTATTTT. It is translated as CASSLTPRGDTQYF. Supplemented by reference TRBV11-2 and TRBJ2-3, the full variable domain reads EAGVAQSPRYKIIEKRQSVAFWCNPISGHATLYWYQQILGQGPKLLIQFQNNGVVDDSQLPKDRFSAERLKGVDSTLKIQPAKLEDSAVYLCASSLTPRGDTQYFGPGTRLTVL.

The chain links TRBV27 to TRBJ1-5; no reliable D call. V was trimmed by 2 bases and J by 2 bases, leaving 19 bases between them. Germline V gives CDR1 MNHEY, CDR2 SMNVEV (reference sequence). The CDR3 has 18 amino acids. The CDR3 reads CASSLRREHRMGNQPQHF. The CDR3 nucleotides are TGTGCCAGCAGTTTAAGGAGGGAACATAGGATGGGCAATCAGCCCCAGCATTTT.

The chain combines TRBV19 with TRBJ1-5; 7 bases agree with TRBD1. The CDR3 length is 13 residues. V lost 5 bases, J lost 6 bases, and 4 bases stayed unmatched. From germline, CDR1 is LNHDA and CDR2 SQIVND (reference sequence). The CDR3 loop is CASSLGGGQPQHF. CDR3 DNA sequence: TGTGCCAGTAGTCTAGGGGGCGGTCAGCCCCAGCATTTT.

The CDR3: CASSQTEGGANRSPLHF. CDR3 coding DNA: TGTGCCAGCTCACAAACCGAAGGGGGGGCTAATAGATCACCCCTCCACTTT. This sequence joins TRBV18 and TRBJ1-6; D might be TRBD1 (6 bases). The length of the CDR3 is 17 residues. The germline V gene encodes CDR1 KGHSH and CDR2 LQKENI. Between the trimmed V and J ends, which lost 4 bases and 10 bases, there was a span of 23 bases. The variable domain in full, with the rest retrieved from reference TRBV18 and TRBJ1-6, is NAGVMQNPRHLVRRRGQEARLRCSPMKGHSHVYWYRQLPEEGLKFMVYLQKENIIDESGMPKERFSAEFPKEGPSILRIQQVVRGDSAAYFCASSQTEGGANRSPLHFGNGTRLTVT.

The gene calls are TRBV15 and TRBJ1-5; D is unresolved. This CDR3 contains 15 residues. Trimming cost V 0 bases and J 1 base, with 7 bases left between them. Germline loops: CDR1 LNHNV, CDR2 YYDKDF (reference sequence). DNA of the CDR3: TGTGCCACCAGCAGAGATCTTAACAGCAATCAGCCCCAGCATTTT. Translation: CATSRDLNSNQPQHF.